What follows are 15 T cell receptor beta chains derived from one specimen sequenced in a study of blood T cell repertoires in COVID-19. Sequencing used immunoSEQ multiplex PCR; TCRdb keeps in-frame clones, though not all of them. The table lists 200,000 to 250,000 clones, 70% to 85% of them singletons. Input material: PBMCs or T cells enriched from blood (not recorded which). Source of these receptors: an older woman who had recovered from COVID-19.

The rearrangement joins TRBV18 to TRBJ1-1, with D maybe TRBD1 (5 bases). Germline V gives CDR1 KGHSH, CDR2 LQKENI. The V and J ends lost 6 bases and 6 bases respectively, with 17 bases between them. This CDR3 has 14 amino acids. For the CDR3, the DNA is TGTGCCAGCTCTTTGACGGACAATTGGGCTGAAGCTTTCTTT. It yields the protein CASSLTDNWAEAFF. The whole variable domain, filled in from reference TRBV18 and TRBJ1-1, reads NAGVMQNPRHLVRRRGQEARLRCSPMKGHSHVYWYRQLPEEGLKFMVYLQKENIIDESGMPKERFSAEFPKEGPSILRIQQVVRGDSAAYFCASSLTDNWAEAFFGQGTRLTVV.

The chain recombines TRBV2 with TRBJ2-6; TRBD1 agrees at 10 bases. Trimming removed 6 bases from V and 4 bases from J; junction bases left unmatched: 6. The CDR3 runs to 16 residues. The germline V gene has CDR1 SNHLY and CDR2 FYNNEI. The CDR3 reads CASRTGGAGGANVLTF. The CDR3 DNA reads as TGTGCCAGCAGGACAGGGGGCGCGGGAGGGGCCAACGTCCTGACTTTC.

The chain employs TRBV6-2 or TRBV6-3 and TRBJ2-4, with 10 nucleotides matching TRBD1. Looked up from germline, CDR1 is MNHEY and CDR2 is SVGEGT. J lost 0 bases, V lost 2 bases, and 13 bases had no gene match. The CDR3 is made up of 20 amino acids. The CDR3 nucleotides are TGTGCCAGCAGTTACCGTCCCGGGACAGGGGATAGATTAGCCAAAAACATTCAGTACTTC. It codes for CASSYRPGTGDRLAKNIQYF.

This chain uses TRBV6-5 with TRBJ1-2; D ambiguous. The V gene lost 4 bases and the J gene lost 1 base, with 10 bases spanning the gap. Germline V gives CDR1 MNHEY, CDR2 SVGAGI. CDR3 length equals 14 residues. The CDR3 DNA reads as TGTGCCAGCAGTTTCCGGAGGGTTAACTATGGCTACACCTTC. Translating gives CASSFRRVNYGYTF.

This sequence joins TRBV5-6 and TRBJ2-1; 7 bases align to TRBD2. This CDR3 is 16 amino acids long. Germline V gene sequence: CDR1 SGHDT, CDR2 YYEEEE. Germline trimming cut 1 base from V and 6 bases from J; bases unmatched to any gene: 10. For the CDR3, the DNA is TGTGCCAGCAGCTTGTATTGGGGGGAGGGCCCCAATGAGCAGTTCTTC. This translates into CASSLYWGEGPNEQFF. The variable domain in full, completed from reference TRBV5-6 and TRBJ2-1, reads DAGVTQSPTHLIKTRGQQVTLRCSPKSGHDTVSWYQQALGQGPQFIFQYYEEEERQRGNFPDRFSGHQFPNYSSELNVNALLLGDSALYLCASSLYWGEGPNEQFFGPGTRLTVL.

This clone turned up a few times. The chain has TRBV7-9 and TRBJ2-1, with unresolved D. Looked up from germline, CDR1 is SEHNR and CDR2 is FQNEAQ (reference sequence). The V gene lost 5 bases and the J gene lost 4 bases, with 3 bases spanning the gap. The CDR3 has 11 amino acids. CDR3 residues: CASSPYNEQFF. CDR3 coding DNA: TGTGCCAGCAGCCCTTACAATGAGCAGTTCTTC.

V and J are TRBV9 and TRBJ2-5; 10 positions match TRBD2. V lost 0 bases and J lost 4; bases outside the gene matches: 6. The CDR3 is 16 residues long. The germline V gene encodes CDR1 SGDLS and CDR2 YYNGEE. CDR3 residues: CASSVGSGGAVETQYF. The CDR3 DNA sequence: TGTGCCAGCAGCGTAGGGAGCGGGGGGGCGGTAGAGACCCAGTACTTC. Drawing the rest from reference TRBV9 and TRBJ2-5, the complete variable domain is DSGVTQTPKHLITATGQRVTLRCSPRSGDLSVYWYQQSLDQGLQFLIQYYNGEERAKGNILERFSAQQFPDLHSELNLSSLELGDSALYFCASSVGSGGAVETQYFGPGTRLLVL.

The V and J genes are TRBV10-1 and TRBJ1-1; 10 nucleotides align to TRBD1. The CDR3 runs 16 residues. Per the germline V gene, CDR1 is WNHNN and CDR2 is SYGVQD (reference sequence). Losses at the gene ends were 5 bases for V and 5 bases for J; bases not matched to a gene: 11. CDR3 sequence reads: CASSPGQGMGKTEAFF. The CDR3 DNA is TGCGCCAGCAGTCCGGGACAGGGGATGGGGAAGACTGAAGCTTTCTTT.

This clone appeared a single time. The chain uses TRBV9 and TRBJ2-2; the match to TRBD1 covers 7 bases. This CDR3 spans 16 amino acids. The germline gives CDR1 SGDLS, CDR2 YYNGEE. Trimming removed 4 bases from V and 0 bases from J; junction bases left unmatched: 6. CDR3 region: CASSIGQAANTGELFF. Written as DNA, the CDR3 is TGTGCCAGCAGCATAGGACAGGCCGCGAACACCGGGGAGCTGTTTTTT.

This chain joins TRBV19 and TRBJ1-4; D is perhaps TRBD1 (5 bases). The CDR3 sequence is 15 residues long. V was trimmed by 3 bases and J by 8 bases, leaving 16 bases between them. Germline V gene sequence: CDR1 LNHDA, CDR2 SQIVND (reference sequence). The CDR3 here is CASSMERGGREKLFF. For the CDR3, the DNA is TGTGCCAGTAGTATGGAAAGGGGAGGCCGCGAAAAACTGTTTTTT.

The CDR3, as DNA: TGCGCCAGCAGCCCAGGGGTGCTGAATTCACCCCTCCACTTT. Amino acid sequence: CASSPGVLNSPLHF. The chain recombines TRBV5-1 with TRBJ1-6; D is perhaps TRBD1 (6 bases). The CDR3 extends over 14 amino acids. V lost 4 bases and J lost 7, with 12 bases in between. CDR1 SGHRS and CDR2 YFSETQ come from the germline V gene. The full variable domain, with the rest looked up from reference TRBV5-1 and TRBJ1-6, is KAGVTQTPRYLIKTRGQQVTLSCSPISGHRSVSWYQQTPGQGLQFLFEYFSETQRNKGNFPGRFSGRQFSNSRSEMNVSTLELGDSALYLCASSPGVLNSPLHFGNGTRLTVT.

This clone was seen a few times. This chain connects TRBV5-1 to TRBJ2-1, with 10 bases lining up with TRBD1. This CDR3 is built from 14 residues. V lost 9 bases to trimming and J lost 7 bases; unmatched junction nucleotides: 10. Germline CDR1 reads SGHRS; CDR2 reads YFSETQ. In nucleotides, the CDR3 is TGCGCCACCACCTCCGGGACAGGGGTTAATGAGCAGTTCTTC. This sequence encodes CATTSGTGVNEQFF.

This clone turned up a few times. The gene calls are TRBV7-2 and TRBJ1-6; 7 nucleotides line up with TRBD1. CDR1 SGHTA and CDR2 FQGNSA come from the germline V gene. The J segment lost 7 bases and the V segment lost 5 bases, leaving 11 bases of the junction unmatched. The CDR3 has 16 amino acids. The CDR3 DNA follows: TGTGCCAGCAGCCCTAACAGGGGCGGATACAATTCACCCCTCCACTTT. Translating gives CASSPNRGGYNSPLHF.

J is TRBJ1-2 and V is TRBV24-1; 7 positions agree with TRBD1. CDR3 length equals 15 residues. The ends lost 3 bases at V and 8 bases at J; junction bases unmatched: 11. Germline CDR1 reads KGHDR; CDR2 reads SFDVKD. CDR3 protein: CATSDGRQGSGGYTF. DNA for the CDR3: TGTGCCACCAGTGATGGTCGACAGGGTTCGGGAGGCTACACCTTC.

The chain uses TRBV5-6 and TRBJ1-2; 7 bases line up with TRBD1. The CDR3 has 14 residues. Trimming took 3 bases from V and 8 from J; bases not matched to a gene: 10. CDR1 is SGHDT, CDR2 YYEEEE, per germline. The CDR3 loop reads CASSSLTGTIGYTF. Written as DNA, the CDR3 is TGTGCCAGCAGCTCACTGACAGGGACGATAGGCTACACCTTC. The variable domain in full, with the rest retrieved from reference TRBV5-6 and TRBJ1-2, is DAGVTQSPTHLIKTRGQQVTLRCSPKSGHDTVSWYQQALGQGPQFIFQYYEEEERQRGNFPDRFSGHQFPNYSSELNVNALLLGDSALYLCASSSLTGTIGYTFGSGTRLTVV.